These T cell receptor beta chains were read from a single sample in a study of regulatory T cells in long-lasting Graves disease. TCRdb independently ran MiXCR on the multiplex PCR reads; one entry per CDR3 protein. The sample has 350,000 to 450,000 distinct CDR3 sequences; roughly 23% are singletons. Here the sequenced sample was peripheral blood mononuclear cells (PBMCs), taken when the disease was refractory, from a patient treated with antithyroid drugs. All receptors derive from a woman in her thirties or forties with Graves disease. CDR3s include the opening cysteine and the closing phenylalanine or tryptophan. The D gene is left open where the match is weak. Only part of the rows carry a size: once, few, many, or a class if the clone is expanded.

j_gene: TRBJ2-4; d_gene: TRBD2; abundance: many; v_gene: TRBV28; CDR3nt: TGTGCCAGCAGTCCAGGAGGGCTAGCGGGAGTTAAAAACATTCAGTACTTC; CDR3aa: CASSPGGLAGVKNIQYF
j_gene: TRBJ2-7; d_gene: TRBD1; abundance: NA; v_gene: TRBV2; CDR3nt: TGTGCCAACAGTAAAACCGGACAGGACCCCTACGAGCAGTACTTC; CDR3aa: CANSKTGQDPYEQYF
j_gene: TRBJ1-2; d_gene: TRBD1; abundance: NA; v_gene: TRBV10-3; CDR3nt: TGTGCCATCTTACGACAGGGATCGGATGGCTACACCTTC; CDR3aa: CAILRQGSDGYTF
j_gene: TRBJ2-2; d_gene: TRBD2; abundance: NA; v_gene: TRBV6-1; CDR3nt: TGTGCCAGCAAGAGACTAGCACCCACCGGGGAGCTGTTTTTT; CDR3aa: CASKRLAPTGELFF
j_gene: TRBJ1-2; d_gene: NA; abundance: NA; v_gene: TRBV3-1; CDR3nt: TGTGCCAGCAGCCAGGGCTACAACTATGGCTACACCTTC; CDR3aa: CASSQGYNYGYTF
j_gene: TRBJ2-4; d_gene: NA; abundance: many; v_gene: TRBV5-6; CDR3nt: TGTGCCAGCAGCTTGGCACAGGGCGGCATTCAGTACTTC; CDR3aa: CASSLAQGGIQYF
j_gene: TRBJ2-7; d_gene: NA; abundance: many; v_gene: TRBV5-1; CDR3nt: TGCGCCAGCAGCTTGAGGGATGCCCACGAGCAGTACTTC; CDR3aa: CASSLRDAHEQYF
j_gene: TRBJ2-7; d_gene: NA; abundance: many; v_gene: TRBV28; CDR3nt: TGTGCCAGCAGTTGGGGACGGAACTACGAGCAGTACTTC; CDR3aa: CASSWGRNYEQYF
j_gene: TRBJ2-7; d_gene: TRBD1; abundance: many; v_gene: TRBV28; CDR3nt: TGTGCCAGCAGTTCGAGGGGGCAACCCTACGAGCAGTACTTC; CDR3aa: CASSSRGQPYEQYF
j_gene: TRBJ2-2; d_gene: NA; abundance: few; v_gene: TRBV7-2; CDR3nt: TGTGCCAGCAGCGTACAGGCCACGAACACCGGGGAGCTGTTTTTT; CDR3aa: CASSVQATNTGELFF
j_gene: TRBJ1-1; d_gene: NA; abundance: NA; v_gene: TRBV6-5; CDR3nt: TGTGCCAGCAGTTACTCGCATACGGGCGTAGGCACTGAAGCTTTCTTT; CDR3aa: CASSYSHTGVGTEAFF
j_gene: TRBJ1-1; d_gene: NA; abundance: many; v_gene: TRBV28; CDR3nt: TGTGCCAGCAGTCCAACCGGGAGGTTGAACACTGAAGCTTTCTTT; CDR3aa: CASSPTGRLNTEAFF
j_gene: TRBJ2-2; d_gene: NA; abundance: NA; v_gene: TRBV29-1; CDR3nt: TGCAGCGTTGGATTAGCGGAGAGGAACACCGGGGAGCTGTTTTTT; CDR3aa: CSVGLAERNTGELFF
j_gene: TRBJ2-7; d_gene: TRBD2; abundance: many; v_gene: TRBV5-1; CDR3nt: TGTGCCAGCAGCTTAGGACTAGCGGGAGACCTCTACGAGCAGTACTTC; CDR3aa: CASSLGLAGDLYEQYF
j_gene: TRBJ2-7; d_gene: NA; abundance: NA; v_gene: TRBV19; CDR3nt: TGTGCCAGTAGTCATGGCTCCGGGATGAGCTCCTACGAGCAGTACTTC; CDR3aa: CASSHGSGMSSYEQYF
j_gene: TRBJ2-7; d_gene: NA; abundance: NA; v_gene: TRBV29-1; CDR3nt: TGCAGCGTTGTAGGTGATAGCGGTCTTCCCTACGAGCAGTACTTC; CDR3aa: CSVVGDSGLPYEQYF
j_gene: TRBJ2-5; d_gene: TRBD1; abundance: many; v_gene: TRBV11-2; CDR3nt: TGTGCCAGCGAATCGAGGGACAGGGTTGAGACCCAGTACTTC; CDR3aa: CASESRDRVETQYF
j_gene: TRBJ1-2; d_gene: NA; abundance: NA; v_gene: TRBV4-1; CDR3nt: TGCGCCAGCAGCCAAGAAGAGGGGGGTTTCTATGGCTACACCTTC; CDR3aa: CASSQEEGGFYGYTF
j_gene: TRBJ1-1; d_gene: TRBD1; abundance: NA; v_gene: TRBV12-3/TRBV12-4; CDR3nt: TGTGCCAGCTCCTCGGGACAGATGGACACCGAAGCTTTCTTT; CDR3aa: CASSSGQMDTEAFF
j_gene: TRBJ2-7; d_gene: TRBD2; abundance: few; v_gene: TRBV7-9; CDR3nt: TGTGCCAGCAGCTTCCGGACTAGCATCGAGCAGTACTTC; CDR3aa: CASSFRTSIEQYF
j_gene: TRBJ2-3; d_gene: TRBD2; abundance: NA; v_gene: TRBV7-3; CDR3nt: TGTGCCAGCAGCCCGCGAGCGGGAGGCACAGATATGCAGTATTTT; CDR3aa: CASSPRAGGTDMQYF